These 22 T cell receptor beta chains share one sample of origin, sequenced in a study of cytomegalovirus exposure and HLA in healthy donors. PCR was performed using 60 Vbeta and 13 Jbeta primers. Here immunoSEQ multiplex PCR was the method, and the copy in TCRdb shows in-frame clones only, minus some. The sample includes approximately 240,000 clones, 77% of them seen just once. The sample comprised PBMCs. The receptors were gathered from a woman in her sixties or seventies in good health and CMV-seropositive.

The gene calls are TRBV7-7 and TRBJ2-2; TRBD1 agrees at 12 bases. V shed 5 bases and J 5 bases; nucleotides not matched to a gene: 3. The CDR3 has 15 residues. Germline-derived CDR1 and CDR2 are SSHAT and FNYEAQ (reference sequence). CDR3 amino acids: CASSAGQGATGELFF. In DNA, the CDR3 is TGTGCCAGCAGCGCGGGACAGGGGGCTACCGGGGAGCTGTTTTTT.

This clone came up once. The chain recombines TRBV11-2 with TRBJ1-3, with 7 bases identical to TRBD1. Germline CDR1 is SGHAT and CDR2 is FQNNGV. The CDR3 is 14 amino acids. V lost 1 base and J lost 4; bases outside the gene matches: 1. The CDR3 bases are TGTGCCAGCAGCTTAGTGGGACAGGGAAACACCATATATTTT. Protein: CASSLVGQGNTIYF. Supplemented by reference TRBV11-2 and TRBJ1-3, the full variable domain reads EAGVAQSPRYKIIEKRQSVAFWCNPISGHATLYWYQQILGQGPKLLIQFQNNGVVDDSQLPKDRFSAERLKGVDSTLKIQPAKLEDSAVYLCASSLVGQGNTIYFGEGSWLTVV.

The gene calls are TRBV5-1 and TRBJ1-1; TRBD1 agrees at 8 bases. The CDR3 is 13 residues long. V shed 4 bases, J shed 9 bases, and the junction held 8 bases outside the gene matches. Per the germline V gene, CDR1 is SGHRS and CDR2 is YFSETQ. CDR3: CASSPGTGWQAFF. The CDR3 DNA reads as TGCGCCAGCAGCCCTGGGACAGGATGGCAAGCTTTCTTT.

The CDR3 nucleotides are TGCGCCAGCAGCCCGACCGCGGGGGGCGGGGAGACCCAGTACTTC. It specifies CASSPTAGGGETQYF. V gene TRBV4-3 combines with J gene TRBJ2-5, with 8 bases identical to TRBD2. Germline V lookup: CDR1 LGHNA, CDR2 YSLEER. The CDR3 consists of 15 residues. The V gene end was trimmed by 4 bases and the J gene end by 5 bases; junction bases not matched to a gene: 9.

The gene calls are TRBV2 and TRBJ2-5, with TRBD2 matching over 12 bases. Germline CDR1 and CDR2: SNHLY and FYNNEI. The CDR3 sequence is 14 residues long. The V gene end was trimmed by 7 bases and the J gene end by 5 bases; junction bases not matched to a gene: 5. CDR3 DNA sequence: TGTGCCAGCATAGCGACTAGCGGGAGTGAGACCCAGTACTTC. It codes for CASIATSGSETQYF.

J is TRBJ2-6 and V is TRBV29-1; 7 bases match TRBD1. The CDR3 has 14 amino acids. Looked up from germline, CDR1 is SQVTM and CDR2 is ANQGSEA. V trimming: 6 bases; J trimming: 2 bases; junction bases outside the gene matches: 4. CDR3 loop: CSVLTGAGANVLTF. In DNA form, the CDR3 reads TGCAGCGTACTCACAGGGGCTGGGGCCAACGTCCTGACTTTC.

This chain uses TRBV30 with TRBJ2-5; a possible D gene is TRBD1 (6 bases). V was pared by 4 bases and J by 4 bases, with 16 bases between. The CDR3 covers 14 residues. Germline V gives CDR1 GTSNPN, CDR2 SVGIG (reference sequence). CDR3 nucleotide sequence: TGTGCCTGGAACGACCAGGGGTCCCGAGAGACCCAGTACTTC. This sequence encodes CAWNDQGSRETQYF. The full variable domain, rest sourced from reference TRBV30 and TRBJ2-5, is SQTIHQWPATLVQPVGSPLSLECTVEGTSNPNLYWYRQAAGRGLQLLFYSVGIGQISSEVPQNLSASRPQDRQFILSSKKLLLSDSGFYLCAWNDQGSRETQYFGPGTRLLVL.

This chain links TRBV5-1 with TRBJ2-2; TRBD2 is a possible D gene (5 bases). CDR1 is SGHRS and CDR2 is YFSETQ in the germline V gene. Trimming cost V 5 bases and J 3 bases, with 20 bases left between them. The CDR3 sequence is 17 residues long. The CDR3 DNA is TGCGCCAGCAGGCGGCGTATCGGGATAGTGGACACCGGGGAGCTGTTTTTT. Amino acids: CASRRRIGIVDTGELFF.

V gene TRBV7-9 combines with J gene TRBJ1-2; a possible D gene is TRBD1 (6 bases). V gave up 0 bases and J gave up 5 bases, with 13 bases separating them. The CDR3 totals 15 residues. Per the germline V gene, CDR1 is SEHNR and CDR2 is FQNEAQ (reference sequence). CDR3 nucleotide sequence: TGTGCCAGCAGCTTAGCTGGGGGCGCAGGGTATGGCTACACCTTC. It yields the protein CASSLAGGAGYGYTF. Complete variable domain (other parts from reference TRBV7-9 and TRBJ1-2): DTGVSQNPRHKITKRGQNVTFRCDPISEHNRLYWYRQTLGQGPEFLTYFQNEAQLEKSRLLSDRFSAERPKGSFSTLEIQRTEQGDSAMYLCASSLAGGAGYGYTFGSGTRLTVV.

The genes are TRBV25-1 and TRBJ2-2; 9 bases line up with TRBD1. Germline-derived CDR1 and CDR2 are MGHDK and SYGVNS. V shed 8 bases and J 7 bases; nucleotides not matched to a gene: 5. This CDR3 comprises 13 residues. The CDR3 coding sequence is TGTGCCAGCGTGACAGGGGGGAACGGGGAGCTGTTTTTT. Its translation is CASVTGGNGELFF.

The V gene is TRBV18, the J gene TRBJ2-7, with TRBD2 matching over 14 bases. The CDR3 has 17 amino acids. The ends lost 3 bases at V and 6 bases at J; junction bases unmatched: 10. Germline assignment: CDR1 KGHSH and CDR2 LQKENI. CDR3 in amino acids: CASSPVGTSGGSVEQYF. CDR3 sequence (DNA): TGTGCCAGCTCACCCGTCGGGACTAGCGGGGGTTCGGTCGAGCAGTACTTC.

CDR3 nucleotide sequence: TGTGCCAGCAGTTCTTGGACAGGGACAGATACGCAGTATTTT. It specifies CASSSWTGTDTQYF. This chain uses TRBV6-1 with TRBJ2-3; 8 nucleotides agree with TRBD1. CDR1 and CDR2 from the germline V gene are MNHNS and SASEGT. CDR3 length: 14 amino acids. V shed 5 bases, J shed 3 bases, and the junction held 4 bases outside the gene matches.

This clone turned up a few times. Written as DNA, the CDR3 is TGCGCCAGCAGCCAAGACGAGGGGGCGGGTTACAATGAGCAGTTCTTC. It specifies CASSQDEGAGYNEQFF. J is TRBJ2-1 and V is TRBV4-3; 7 bases match TRBD1. The V gene end was trimmed by 0 bases and the J gene end by 4 bases; junction bases not matched to a gene: 6. The CDR3 is made up of 16 amino acids. CDR1 and CDR2 (germline): LGHNA, YSLEER.

The rearrangement joins TRBV5-4 to TRBJ2-2; D call uncertain. Trimming shortened V by 4 bases and J by 4 bases, and 11 bases separated the two germline ends. Per germline, CDR1 SGHNT and CDR2 YYREEE (reference sequence). The CDR3 is 14 amino acids. This CDR3 is CASSLRYGTGELFF. The CDR3 DNA follows: TGTGCCAGCAGCCTACGGTACGGCACCGGGGAGCTGTTTTTT.

CDR3 in DNA: TGTGCCAGCAGTTACTCTAGCGGGGGATTTTCCTACGAGCAGTACTTC. It yields the protein CASSYSSGGFSYEQYF. The chain has TRBV6-5 and TRBJ2-7; 9 bases agree with TRBD2. V shed 0 bases, J shed 1 base, and the junction held 4 bases outside the gene matches. Per the germline V gene, CDR1 is MNHEY and CDR2 is SVGAGI. CDR3 size: 16 residues.

The chain has TRBV2 and TRBJ2-5; D is uncertain. The CDR3 is 13 amino acids. V was pared by 4 bases and J by 4 bases, with 10 bases between. In germline, CDR1 is SNHLY, CDR2 FYNNEI. This chain's CDR3 is CASSVALRETQYF. The DNA of the CDR3 is TGTGCCAGCAGTGTAGCCCTGCGAGAGACCCAGTACTTC.

The chain employs TRBV4-3 and TRBJ1-6, with TRBD1 matching 7 bases. Germline CDR1 reads LGHNA; CDR2 reads YSLEER. The CDR3 is made up of 17 amino acids. Unmatched junction bases numbered 9, after V lost 0 bases and J lost 7 bases. Here the CDR3 reads CASSQDAGQGVNSPLHF. CDR3 nucleotide sequence: TGCGCCAGCAGCCAAGATGCCGGGCAGGGGGTAAATTCACCCCTCCACTTT.

The chain joins TRBV11-2 to TRBJ2-7; no clear D gene. The V end lost 1 base, the J end lost 3 bases, and 13 bases lay between the germline ends. There are 15 residues in the CDR3. CDR1 and CDR2 (germline): SGHAT, FQNNGV. Written as DNA, the CDR3 is TGTGCCAGCAGCTTAGGGGTCAGGTCCAGCTACGAGCAGTACTTC. Residues: CASSLGVRSSYEQYF.

The chain links TRBV30 to TRBJ2-1, with 10 positions matching TRBD2. The CDR3 contains 15 residues. V dropped 3 bases and J dropped 7; count of bases not matched to a gene: 9. The germline CDR1 and CDR2 sequences are GTSNPN and SVGIG (reference sequence). The CDR3 sequence is CAWREPSGSINEQFF. CDR3 bases: TGTGCCTGGAGGGAACCTAGCGGGAGTATAAATGAGCAGTTCTTC.

The genes are TRBV5-1 and TRBJ2-3; 7 bases agree with TRBD2. J lost 5 bases, V lost 3 bases, and 3 bases had no gene match. The CDR3 sequence is 13 residues long. Germline values: CDR1 SGHRS, CDR2 YFSETQ. The CDR3 nucleotides are TGCGCCAGCAGCTCGCCGGGGGGAGATACGCAGTATTTT. Protein sequence: CASSSPGGDTQYF.

J is TRBJ1-5 and V is TRBV30; 9 positions agree with TRBD1. V dropped 3 bases and J dropped 6; count of bases not matched to a gene: 9. This CDR3 contains 15 residues. Germline CDR1 GTSNPN, CDR2 SVGIG (reference sequence). For the CDR3, the DNA is TGTGCCTGGAGAAGAGGGGGACAGGGATTTCAGCCCCAGCATTTT. Its protein product is CAWRRGGQGFQPQHF.

This sequence joins TRBV7-2 and TRBJ1-3; 8 bases line up with TRBD1. CDR3 length equals 14 residues. Germline trimming cut 5 bases from V and 6 bases from J; bases unmatched to any gene: 6. The germline V gene encodes CDR1 SGHTA and CDR2 FQGNSA. CDR3 residues: CASSPDRGPNTIYF. The CDR3 DNA reads TGTGCCAGCAGCCCAGACAGGGGTCCAAACACCATATATTTT.